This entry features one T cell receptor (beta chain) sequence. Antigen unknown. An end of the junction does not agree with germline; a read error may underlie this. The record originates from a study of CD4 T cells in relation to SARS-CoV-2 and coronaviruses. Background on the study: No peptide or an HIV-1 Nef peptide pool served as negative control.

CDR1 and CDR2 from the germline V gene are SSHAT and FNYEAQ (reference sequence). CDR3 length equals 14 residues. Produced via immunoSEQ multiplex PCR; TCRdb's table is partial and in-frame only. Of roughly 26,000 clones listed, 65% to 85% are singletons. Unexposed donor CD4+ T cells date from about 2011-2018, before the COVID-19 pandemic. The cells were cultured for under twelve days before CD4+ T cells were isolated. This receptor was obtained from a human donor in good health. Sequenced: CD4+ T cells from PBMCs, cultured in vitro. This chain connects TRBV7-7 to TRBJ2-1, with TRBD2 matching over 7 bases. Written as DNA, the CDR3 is TGTGCTAGCAGCACAGGACTAGGAGGTAATGAGCAGTTCTTC. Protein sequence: CASSTGLGGNEQFF.